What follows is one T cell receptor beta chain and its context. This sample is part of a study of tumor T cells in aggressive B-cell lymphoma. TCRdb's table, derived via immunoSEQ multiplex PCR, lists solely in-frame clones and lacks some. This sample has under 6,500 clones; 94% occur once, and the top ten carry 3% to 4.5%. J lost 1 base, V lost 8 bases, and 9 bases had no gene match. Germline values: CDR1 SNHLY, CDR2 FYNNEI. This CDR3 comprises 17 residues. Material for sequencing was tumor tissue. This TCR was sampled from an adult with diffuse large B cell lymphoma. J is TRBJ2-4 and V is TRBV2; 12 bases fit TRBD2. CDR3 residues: CASSRLAGVWAKNIQYF. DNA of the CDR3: TGTGCCAGCTCTAGACTAGCGGGGGTGTGGGCCAAAAACATTCAGTACTTC.